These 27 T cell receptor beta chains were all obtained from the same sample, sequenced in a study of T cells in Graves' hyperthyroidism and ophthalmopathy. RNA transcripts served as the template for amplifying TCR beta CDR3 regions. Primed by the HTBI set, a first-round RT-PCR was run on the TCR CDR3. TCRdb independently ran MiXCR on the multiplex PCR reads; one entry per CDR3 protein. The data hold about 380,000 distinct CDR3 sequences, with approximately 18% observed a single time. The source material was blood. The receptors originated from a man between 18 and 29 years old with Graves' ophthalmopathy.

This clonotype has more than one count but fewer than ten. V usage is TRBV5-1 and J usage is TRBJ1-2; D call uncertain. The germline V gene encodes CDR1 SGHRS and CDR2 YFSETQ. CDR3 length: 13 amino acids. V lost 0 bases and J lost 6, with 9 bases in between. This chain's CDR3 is CASSLDRSDGYTF. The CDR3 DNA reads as TGCGCCAGCAGCTTGGATAGATCTGATGGCTACACCTTC.

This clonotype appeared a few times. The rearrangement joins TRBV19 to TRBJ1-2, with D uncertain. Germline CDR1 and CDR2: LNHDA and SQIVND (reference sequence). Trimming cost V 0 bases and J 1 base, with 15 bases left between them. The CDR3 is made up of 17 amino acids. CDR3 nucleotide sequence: TGTGCCAGTAGTATAGAAGGAATCCCCGGAGATAACTATGGCTACACCTTC. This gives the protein CASSIEGIPGDNYGYTF.

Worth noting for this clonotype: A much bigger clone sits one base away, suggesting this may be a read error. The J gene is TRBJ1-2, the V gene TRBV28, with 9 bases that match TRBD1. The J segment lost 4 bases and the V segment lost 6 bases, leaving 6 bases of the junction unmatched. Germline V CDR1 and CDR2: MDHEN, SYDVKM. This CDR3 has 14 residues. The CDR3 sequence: CASRGGTGFYGYTF. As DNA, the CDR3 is TGTGCCAGCAGGGGCGGGACAGGGTTCTATGGCTACACCTTC.

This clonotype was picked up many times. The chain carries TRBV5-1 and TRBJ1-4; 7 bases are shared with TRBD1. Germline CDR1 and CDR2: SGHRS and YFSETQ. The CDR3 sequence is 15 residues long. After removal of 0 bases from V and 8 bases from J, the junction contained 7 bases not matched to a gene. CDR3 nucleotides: TGCGCCAGCAGCTTGGAGGGGACAGTAGGGGAAAAACTGTTTTTT. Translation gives CASSLEGTVGEKLFF. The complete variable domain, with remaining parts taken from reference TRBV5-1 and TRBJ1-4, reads KAGVTQTPRYLIKTRGQQVTLSCSPISGHRSVSWYQQTPGQGLQFLFEYFSETQRNKGNFPGRFSGRQFSNSRSEMNVSTLELGDSALYLCASSLEGTVGEKLFFGSGTQLSVL.

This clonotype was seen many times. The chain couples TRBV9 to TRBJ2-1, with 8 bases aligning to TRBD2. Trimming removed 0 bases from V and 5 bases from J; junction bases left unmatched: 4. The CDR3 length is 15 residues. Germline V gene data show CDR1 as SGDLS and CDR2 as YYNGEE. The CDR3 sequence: CASSVDGGANNEQFF. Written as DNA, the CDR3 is TGTGCCAGCAGCGTAGACGGGGGGGCGAACAATGAGCAGTTCTTC.

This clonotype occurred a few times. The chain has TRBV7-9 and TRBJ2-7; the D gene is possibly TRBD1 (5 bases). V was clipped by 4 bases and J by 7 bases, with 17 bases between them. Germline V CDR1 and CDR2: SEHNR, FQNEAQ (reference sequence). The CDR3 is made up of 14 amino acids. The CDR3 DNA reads TGTGCCAGCAGCTCCCGGACACACCCCGGGGAGCAGTACTTC. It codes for CASSSRTHPGEQYF.

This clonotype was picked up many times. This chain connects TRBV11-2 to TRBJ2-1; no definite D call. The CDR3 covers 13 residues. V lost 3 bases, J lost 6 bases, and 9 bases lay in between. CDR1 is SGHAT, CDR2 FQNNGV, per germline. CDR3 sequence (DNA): TGTGCCAGCAGCTTGGGGATTCGCAATGAGCAGTTCTTC. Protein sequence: CASSLGIRNEQFF.

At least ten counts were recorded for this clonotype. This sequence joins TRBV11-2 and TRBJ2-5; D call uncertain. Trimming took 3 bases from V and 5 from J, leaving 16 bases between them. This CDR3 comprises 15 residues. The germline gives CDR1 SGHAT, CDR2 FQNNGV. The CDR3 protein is CASSFPTPAQETQYF. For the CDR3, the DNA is TGTGCCAGCAGCTTCCCTACCCCAGCTCAGGAGACCCAGTACTTC.

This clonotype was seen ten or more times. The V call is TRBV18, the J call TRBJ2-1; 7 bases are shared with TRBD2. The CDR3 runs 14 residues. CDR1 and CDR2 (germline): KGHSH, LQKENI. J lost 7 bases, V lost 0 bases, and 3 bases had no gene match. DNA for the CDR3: TGTGCCAGCTCACCACCGCCGGGGGGAAATGAGCAGTTCTTC. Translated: CASSPPPGGNEQFF.

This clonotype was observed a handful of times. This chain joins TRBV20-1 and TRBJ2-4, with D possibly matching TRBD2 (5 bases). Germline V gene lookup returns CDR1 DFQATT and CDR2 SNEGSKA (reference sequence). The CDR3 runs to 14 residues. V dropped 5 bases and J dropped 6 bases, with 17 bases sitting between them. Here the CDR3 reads CSASRPGIVNIQYF. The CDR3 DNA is TGCAGTGCTTCCCGTCCCGGGATCGTAAACATTCAGTACTTC.

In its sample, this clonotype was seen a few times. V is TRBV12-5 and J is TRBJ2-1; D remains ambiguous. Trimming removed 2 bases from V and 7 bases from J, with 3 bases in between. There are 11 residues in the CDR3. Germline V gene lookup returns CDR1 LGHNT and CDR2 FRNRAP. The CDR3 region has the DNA TGTGCTAGTGGTTTGTGGAATGAGCAGTTCTTC. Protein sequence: CASGLWNEQFF.

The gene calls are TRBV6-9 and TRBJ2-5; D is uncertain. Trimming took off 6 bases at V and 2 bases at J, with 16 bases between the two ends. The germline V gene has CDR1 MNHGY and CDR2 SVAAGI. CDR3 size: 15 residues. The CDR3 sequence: CASSLFSGLQETQYF. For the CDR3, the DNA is TGTGCCAGCAGCCTATTCTCCGGTTTACAAGAGACCCAGTACTTC.

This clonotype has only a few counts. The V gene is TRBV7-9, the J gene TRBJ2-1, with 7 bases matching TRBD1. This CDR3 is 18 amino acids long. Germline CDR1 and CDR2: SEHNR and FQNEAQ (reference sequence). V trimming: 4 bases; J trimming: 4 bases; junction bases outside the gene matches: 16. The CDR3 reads CASSSKIITGAGYNEQFF. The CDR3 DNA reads TGTGCCAGCAGCTCCAAGATCATAACAGGGGCCGGGTACAATGAGCAGTTCTTC.

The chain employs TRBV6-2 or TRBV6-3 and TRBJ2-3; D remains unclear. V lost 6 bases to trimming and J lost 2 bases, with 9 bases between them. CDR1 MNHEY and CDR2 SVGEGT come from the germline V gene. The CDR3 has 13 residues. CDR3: CASSPPHTDTQYF. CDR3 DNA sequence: TGTGCCAGCAGCCCACCCCACACAGATACGCAGTATTTT.

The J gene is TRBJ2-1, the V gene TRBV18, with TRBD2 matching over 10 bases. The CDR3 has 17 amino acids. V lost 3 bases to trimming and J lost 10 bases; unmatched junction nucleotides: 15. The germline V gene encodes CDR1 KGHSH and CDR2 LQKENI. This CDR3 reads CASSPPPGSGGAGEQFF. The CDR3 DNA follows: TGTGCCAGCTCACCCCCTCCGGGGAGCGGGGGGGCAGGAGAGCAGTTCTTC.

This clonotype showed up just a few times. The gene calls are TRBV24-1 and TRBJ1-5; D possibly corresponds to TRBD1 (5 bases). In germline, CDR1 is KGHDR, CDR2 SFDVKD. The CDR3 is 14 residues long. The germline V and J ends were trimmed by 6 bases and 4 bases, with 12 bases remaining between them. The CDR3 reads CATSTWTSNQPQHF. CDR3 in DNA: TGTGCCACCAGTACCTGGACATCTAATCAGCCCCAGCATTTT.

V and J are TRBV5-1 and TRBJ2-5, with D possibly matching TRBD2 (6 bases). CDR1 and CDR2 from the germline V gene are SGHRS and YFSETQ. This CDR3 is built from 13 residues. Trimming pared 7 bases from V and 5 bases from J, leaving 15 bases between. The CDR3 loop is CASRITGEETQYF. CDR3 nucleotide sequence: TGCGCCAGCCGAATTACGGGGGAGGAGACCCAGTACTTC.

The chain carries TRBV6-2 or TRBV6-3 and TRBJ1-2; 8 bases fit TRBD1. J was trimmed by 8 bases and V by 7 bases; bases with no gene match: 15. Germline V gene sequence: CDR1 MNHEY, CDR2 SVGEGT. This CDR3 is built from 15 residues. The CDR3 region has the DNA TGTGCCAGCACTCCGAGCCAGGGGGCCCAGGGGGGCTACACCTTC. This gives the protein CASTPSQGAQGGYTF.

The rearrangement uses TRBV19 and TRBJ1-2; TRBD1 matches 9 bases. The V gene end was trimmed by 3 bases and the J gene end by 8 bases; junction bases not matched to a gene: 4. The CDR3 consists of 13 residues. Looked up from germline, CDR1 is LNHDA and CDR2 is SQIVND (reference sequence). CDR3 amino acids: CASSMRDRDGYTF. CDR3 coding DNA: TGTGCCAGTAGTATGAGGGACAGGGACGGCTACACCTTC.

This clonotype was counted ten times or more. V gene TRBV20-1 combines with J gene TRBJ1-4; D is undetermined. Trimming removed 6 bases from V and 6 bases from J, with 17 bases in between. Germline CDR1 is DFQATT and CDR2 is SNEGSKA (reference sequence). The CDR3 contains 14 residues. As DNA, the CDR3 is TGCAGTGCGAGGACGGACCTCCGGCATGAAAAACTGTTTTTT. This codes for CSARTDLRHEKLFF.

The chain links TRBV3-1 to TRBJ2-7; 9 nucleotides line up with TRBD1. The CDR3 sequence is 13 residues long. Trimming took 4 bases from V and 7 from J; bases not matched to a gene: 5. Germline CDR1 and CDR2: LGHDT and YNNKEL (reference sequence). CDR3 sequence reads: CASSLRDRVEQYF. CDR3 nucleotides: TGTGCCAGCAGCCTAAGGGACAGGGTGGAGCAGTACTTC.

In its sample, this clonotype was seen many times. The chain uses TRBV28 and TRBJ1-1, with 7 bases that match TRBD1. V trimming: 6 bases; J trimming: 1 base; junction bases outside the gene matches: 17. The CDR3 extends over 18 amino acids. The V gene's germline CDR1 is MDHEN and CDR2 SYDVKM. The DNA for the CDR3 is TGTGCCAGCAGGAAGACCCCTCGGACAGGTGCCCCGAACACTGAAGCTTTCTTT. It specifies CASRKTPRTGAPNTEAFF.

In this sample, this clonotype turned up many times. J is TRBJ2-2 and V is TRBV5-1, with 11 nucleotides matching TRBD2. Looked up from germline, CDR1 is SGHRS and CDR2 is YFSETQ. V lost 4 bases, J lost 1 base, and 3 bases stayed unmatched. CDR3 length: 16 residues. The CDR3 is CASSRGTSGNTGELFF. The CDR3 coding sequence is TGCGCCAGCAGCCGGGGGACTAGCGGGAACACCGGGGAGCTGTTTTTT. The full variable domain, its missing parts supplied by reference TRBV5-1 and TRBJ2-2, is KAGVTQTPRYLIKTRGQQVTLSCSPISGHRSVSWYQQTPGQGLQFLFEYFSETQRNKGNFPGRFSGRQFSNSRSEMNVSTLELGDSALYLCASSRGTSGNTGELFFGEGSRLTVL.

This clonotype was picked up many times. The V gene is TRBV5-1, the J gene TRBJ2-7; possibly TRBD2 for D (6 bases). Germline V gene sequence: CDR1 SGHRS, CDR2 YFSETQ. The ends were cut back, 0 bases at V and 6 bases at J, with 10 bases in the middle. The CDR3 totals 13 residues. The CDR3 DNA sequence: TGCGCCAGCAGCTTGGGAAAGGAGGGCGAGCAGTACTTC. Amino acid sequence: CASSLGKEGEQYF.

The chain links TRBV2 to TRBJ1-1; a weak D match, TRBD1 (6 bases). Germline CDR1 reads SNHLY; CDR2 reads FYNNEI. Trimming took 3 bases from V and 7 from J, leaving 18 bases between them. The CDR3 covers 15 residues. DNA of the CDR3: TGTGCCAGCAGTGAGAGGGGGGACACCCGATATGAAGCTTTCTTT. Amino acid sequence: CASSERGDTRYEAFF.

CDR3 nucleotide sequence: TGTGCCGGCCCGGGGGACAGGGCCACCTACGAGCAGTACTTC. Translating gives CAGPGDRATYEQYF. The chain recombines TRBV5-8 with TRBJ2-7; 9 positions agree with TRBD1. Per germline, CDR1 SGHTS and CDR2 YDEGEE. This CDR3 is built from 14 residues. V lost 10 bases, J lost 2 bases, and 10 bases stayed unmatched. Together with reference TRBV5-8 and TRBJ2-7, the CDR3 gives the full variable domain: EAGVTQSPTHLIKTRGQQATLRCSPISGHTSVYWYQQALGLGLQFLLWYDEGEERNRGNFPPRFSGRQFPNYSSELNVNALELEDSALYLCAGPGDRATYEQYFGPGTRLTVT.

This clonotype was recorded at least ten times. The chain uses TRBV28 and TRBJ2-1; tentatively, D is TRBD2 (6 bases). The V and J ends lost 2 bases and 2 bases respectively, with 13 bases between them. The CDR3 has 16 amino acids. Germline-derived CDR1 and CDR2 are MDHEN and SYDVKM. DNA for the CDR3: TGTGCCAGCAGTTTACGCGGGACCGTGCCCTACAATGAGCAGTTCTTC. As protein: CASSLRGTVPYNEQFF. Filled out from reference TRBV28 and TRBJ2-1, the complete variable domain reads DVKVTQSSRYLVKRTGEKVFLECVQDMDHENMFWYRQDPGLGLRLIYFSYDVKMKEKGDIPEGYSVSREKKERFSLILESASTNQTSMYLCASSLRGTVPYNEQFFGPGTRLTVL.